What follows describes a single T cell receptor beta chain. This specimen belongs to a study of Ad26.COV2.S vaccination and SARS-CoV-2 variants. The treatment: 15 to 20 received Ad26.COV2.S at low or high dose, single or two shots; about 5 received placebo; per-sample allocation not given. The samples date from day 63 after the first vaccine or placebo injection. Data came from immunoSEQ multiplex PCR; TCRdb stores just in-frame clones and leaves some out. The sample yields around 450,000 clones, 89% seen once. This clonotype was sampled from a person between 18 and 60 years old who received the Ad26.COV2.S COVID-19 vaccine or a placebo. Sequenced here: peripheral blood, sampled in a trial of Ad26.COV2.S vaccine versus placebo.

The CDR3 is CASNPSRVGAKNIQYF. In DNA form, the CDR3 reads TGTGCCAGCAATCCCTCCAGGGTAGGAGCCAAAAACATTCAGTACTTC. This rearrangement joins TRBV2 to TRBJ2-4; D possibly corresponds to TRBD1 (5 bases). This CDR3 region has 16 residues. V lost 7 bases to trimming and J lost 0 bases, with 16 bases between them. Per the germline V gene, CDR1 is SNHLY and CDR2 is FYNNEI.